These T cell receptor beta chains were read from a single sample in a study of response to subunit inactivated influenza vaccine. MiXCR, applied by TCRdb to the RT-PCR reads, yields one record per CDR3 protein. The data hold hundreds of thousands of distinct CDR3 sequences, with about 15% observed a single time. The material sequenced was PBMCs from blood, taken approximately 15 days before vaccination. These receptors all stem from a man aged 45-60 years who received an inactivated influenza vaccine. The conserved cysteine and the conserved F or W are not part of the CDR3 here. Not every row has a clone size; where given, it reads once, few, many or a size class.

TRBV29-1	-	TRBJ2-1	SVFGLALAYNEQF
TRBV12-3/TRBV12-4	-	TRBJ2-6	ASSQDWDSGANVLT
TRBV29-1	many	TRBJ2-1	SVETGTFSYNEQF
TRBV5-5	few	TRBJ1-1	ASSLITGNPTEAF
TRBV14	-	TRBJ2-3	ASSQVAGVLSDTQY
TRBV10-3	-	TRBJ2-1	AIRVAGDHGDEQF
TRBV18	-	TRBJ1-1	ASSPDRAAEAF
TRBV3-1	-	TRBJ1-1	ASSQSGRTTEAF
TRBV3-1	many	TRBJ2-7	ASGTEYEQY
TRBV20-1	few	TRBJ1-1	SASPLGGTVNTEAF
TRBV28	few	TRBJ2-3	ASSSGTGTADTQY
TRBV15	-	TRBJ1-2	ATSRDPGFNYGYT
TRBV5-4	-	TRBJ2-7	ASSFDRSSYEQY
TRBV5-1	few	TRBJ2-3	ASSPRSGRALGTDTQY
TRBV19	-	TRBJ1-5	ASSRRGTGYSNQPQH
TRBV9	-	TRBJ2-7	ASSPKGGSLEQY
TRBV5-6	-	TRBJ1-6	ASSGGVFQNSPLH
TRBV20-1	-	TRBJ2-2	SASTSAPNTGELF
TRBV6-4	few	TRBJ2-3	ASSSTSGPDTQY
TRBV9	few	TRBJ2-3	ASSVAGSWADTQY
TRBV6-6	few	TRBJ1-4	ASSYIGEKLF
TRBV4-2	many	TRBJ1-1	ASSYMTGGFAEAF
TRBV29-1	-	TRBJ2-3	SIRGLLAGSTADTQY
TRBV28	few	TRBJ1-2	ASSPDNWGYT
TRBV12-3/TRBV12-4	many	TRBJ1-2	ASSTLSTAGYT
TRBV6-2/TRBV6-3	few	TRBJ2-2	ASAIVSALPDGELF
TRBV3-1	-	TRBJ2-1	ASSHPGTGRNEQF
TRBV20-1	many	TRBJ2-3	SAREGVGDTQY
TRBV12-3/TRBV12-4	-	TRBJ1-4	ASSPWGFREKLF
TRBV5-1	few	TRBJ2-5	ASSFVGVGETQY
TRBV12-3/TRBV12-4	many	TRBJ2-3	ASSPGRKRDTQY
TRBV27	few	TRBJ2-1	ASSLPGGYNEQF
TRBV12-3/TRBV12-4	-	TRBJ2-2	ASWRGTVNTGELF
TRBV7-6	few	TRBJ2-1	ASSPTPQGSLVGEQF
TRBV7-2	few	TRBJ2-1	ASSLASSGHYNEQF
TRBV7-9	few	TRBJ1-6	ASSSIGYGDSPLH
TRBV12-3/TRBV12-4	few	TRBJ2-7	ASSLFRSYEQY
TRBV7-8	few	TRBJ2-5	ASSLTPKGRGRRETQY
TRBV12-3/TRBV12-4	-	TRBJ2-7	ASSLVGLAGAKTYEQY
TRBV19	once	TRBJ2-3	ASTPGLAGGLSTQY
TRBV11-2	few	TRBJ2-7	ASSPMSGKREAGTYEQY
TRBV3-1	few	TRBJ1-2	ASSQRTGVGNYGYT
TRBV6-6	-	TRBJ2-7	ASKLIDEQY
TRBV3-1	few	TRBJ2-2	ASSPRAPPAGELF
TRBV29-1	many	TRBJ2-2	SVSHQNTGELF
TRBV25-1	-	TRBJ2-7	ASSEFAGAGSYEQY
TRBV30	-	TRBJ1-1	AWNRQGKTEAF
TRBV11-2	few	TRBJ2-5	ASSLSSQGGETQY
TRBV6-5	few	TRBJ1-2	ASSYSRRFGGYT
TRBV28	-	TRBJ2-7	ASSAPSSYEQY
TRBV4-3	many	TRBJ2-4	ASSQDLGANIQY
TRBV7-2	few	TRBJ2-3	ASSSRFTQY
TRBV5-1	few	TRBJ2-5	ASSFQGARQETQY
TRBV20-1	-	TRBJ2-4	SARVRGLQY
TRBV7-2	-	TRBJ1-1	ASSLTGWGNTEAF
TRBV5-1	-	TRBJ1-4	ASSLAGTGMNEKLF
TRBV5-1	-	TRBJ2-2	ASSLQENGELF
TRBV6-2/TRBV6-3	-	TRBJ2-7	ASRRGTPYYQPTSGQY